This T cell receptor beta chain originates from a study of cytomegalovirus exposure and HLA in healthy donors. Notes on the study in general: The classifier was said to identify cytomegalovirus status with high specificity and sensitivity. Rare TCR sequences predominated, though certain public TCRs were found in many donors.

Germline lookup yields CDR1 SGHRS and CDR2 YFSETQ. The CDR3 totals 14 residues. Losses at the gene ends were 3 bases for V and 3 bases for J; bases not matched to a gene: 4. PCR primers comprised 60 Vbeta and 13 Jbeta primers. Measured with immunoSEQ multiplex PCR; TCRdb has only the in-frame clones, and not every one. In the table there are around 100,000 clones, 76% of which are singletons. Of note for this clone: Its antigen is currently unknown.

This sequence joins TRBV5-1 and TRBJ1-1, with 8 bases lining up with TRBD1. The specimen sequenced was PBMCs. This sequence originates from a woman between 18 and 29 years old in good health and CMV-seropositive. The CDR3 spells CASSWTGSDTEAFF. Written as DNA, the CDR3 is TGCGCCAGCAGCTGGACAGGGAGTGACACTGAAGCTTTCTTT.